This T cell receptor beta chain appears in the sequencing data of a study of technical replicates of blood from a handful of donors. Losses at the gene ends were 5 bases for V and 4 bases for J; bases not matched to a gene: 10. Germline V lookup: CDR1 SGHVS, CDR2 FQNEAQ. This CDR3 spans 15 amino acids. Libraries were prepared by immunoSEQ multiplex PCR; TCRdb keeps only in-frame clonotypes and omits some of them. The data contain about 73,000 clones, 85% to 95% of them singletons. The specimen sequenced was PBMCs. The source is a human donor in good health. Some clones in this sample may be carry-over from other donors' samples. The rearrangement uses TRBV7-8 and TRBJ1-1; 7 bases match TRBD1. The CDR3 coding sequence is TGTGCCAGCAGCCTGGGGACAGTAGCGAGCACTGAAGCTTTCTTT. Translation: CASSLGTVASTEAFF.